The 26 T cell receptor beta chains below come from one sample, sequenced in a study of control samples from healthy donors and cancer patients (TCRdb year 2020). The protocol used for the library was the immunoSEQ multiplex PCR assay. The table was pulled from immuneACCESS by TCRdb, which kept in-frame rearrangements only. Such tables lose some clones; where checked, under half of the loss comes from unresolved V genes, and the rest has no known cause. For this sample the table gives approximately 40,000 clones, of which about three quarters were detected only once. 17% of the sample is held by the ten biggest clonotypes. The sequenced sample was formalin-fixed, paraffin-embedded tissue. These receptors were obtained from a male donor with melanoma.

This chain's CDR3 is CSATGTGSYEQYF. The CDR3 DNA sequence: TGCAGCGCTACCGGGACAGGGAGCTACGAGCAGTACTTC. The chain combines TRBV29-1 with TRBJ2-7; TRBD1 matches 9 bases. V lost 7 bases, J lost 3 bases, and 7 bases stayed unmatched. This CDR3 is 13 amino acids long. Germline V gene sequence: CDR1 SQVTM, CDR2 ANQGSEA.

V and J are TRBV28 and TRBJ2-3, with 10 bases lining up with TRBD2. CDR3 length: 15 residues. V lost 5 bases and J lost 4; bases outside the gene matches: 6. The germline CDR1 and CDR2 sequences are MDHEN and SYDVKM. CDR3 protein: CASSVVAGGADTQYF. In nucleotides, the CDR3 is TGTGCCAGCAGTGTCGTAGCGGGAGGCGCAGATACGCAGTATTTT.

The chain links TRBV5-6 to TRBJ1-1; a possible D gene is TRBD1 (5 bases). The germline CDR1 and CDR2 sequences are SGHDT and YYEEEE. The germline V and J ends were trimmed by 4 bases and 0 bases, with 13 bases remaining between them. The CDR3 has 15 residues. CDR3 in DNA: TGTGCCAGCAGCGGGGACCAAACATTGAACACTGAAGCTTTCTTT. Its protein product is CASSGDQTLNTEAFF.

The chain recombines TRBV7-2 with TRBJ1-5; 7 bases are a match to TRBD1. The CDR3 runs 15 residues. The germline V gene encodes CDR1 SGHTA and CDR2 FQGNSA. V dropped 1 base and J dropped 4; count of bases not matched to a gene: 4. The CDR3 coding sequence is TGTGCCAGCAGCTTAGTTAGGGGGCCGAATCAGCCCCAGCATTTT. This gives the protein CASSLVRGPNQPQHF.

The rearrangement uses TRBV6-5 and TRBJ2-2, with unresolved D. V lost 6 bases to trimming and J lost 4 bases, with 12 bases between them. CDR1 is MNHEY, CDR2 SVGAGI, per germline. This CDR3 has 14 amino acids. The CDR3 is CASRWVGRTGELFF. The CDR3 coding sequence is TGTGCCAGCAGATGGGTCGGACGCACCGGGGAGCTGTTTTTT.

The chain links TRBV4-2 to TRBJ2-2, with 9 bases aligning to TRBD2. Germline lookup yields CDR1 LGHNA and CDR2 YNFKEQ. Unmatched junction bases numbered 9, after V lost 5 bases and J lost 5 bases. The CDR3 spans 16 residues. The CDR3 DNA reads TGTGCCAGCAGCGACACTCTTAGCGGGAGTACCGGGGAGCTGTTTTTT. It is translated as CASSDTLSGSTGELFF.

This clone has a count of ten or more. This chain uses TRBV18 with TRBJ2-1, with TRBD1 identical over 7 bases. V trimming: 3 bases; J trimming: 8 bases; junction bases outside the gene matches: 7. CDR1 is KGHSH and CDR2 is LQKENI in the germline V gene. This CDR3 comprises 14 residues. The CDR3: CASSPETGFDEQFF. The CDR3 DNA reads TGTGCCAGCTCACCTGAGACAGGGTTCGATGAGCAGTTCTTC.

The count of this clone is one. The chain joins TRBV19 to TRBJ1-1, with D possibly matching TRBD1 (5 bases). CDR1 and CDR2 from the germline V gene are LNHDA and SQIVND (reference sequence). V shed 3 bases and J shed 3 bases, with 20 bases lying between them. CDR3 length: 17 residues. The CDR3 spells CASSISLGSVGDTEAFF. The CDR3 nucleotides are TGTGCCAGTAGTATTTCGTTAGGGTCTGTGGGGGACACTGAAGCTTTCTTT.

This clone appeared a single time. The chain is built from TRBV28 and TRBJ1-6, with D perhaps TRBD1 (6 bases). Germline lookup yields CDR1 MDHEN and CDR2 SYDVKM. The CDR3 runs to 17 residues. The germline V and J ends were trimmed by 3 bases and 0 bases, with 12 bases remaining between them. The DNA of the CDR3 is TGTGCCAGCAGTTTGGGGGGGGCCAGCTCCTATAATTCACCCCTCCACTTT. As protein: CASSLGGASSYNSPLHF.

This clone was seen ten or more times. V gene TRBV19 combines with J gene TRBJ2-2; perhaps TRBD2 as D (5 bases). The V gene lost 4 bases and the J gene lost 6 bases, with 9 bases spanning the gap. The germline gives CDR1 LNHDA, CDR2 SQIVND (reference sequence). The CDR3 loop spans 13 amino acids. CDR3 sequence: CASSTRESGELFF. For the CDR3, the DNA is TGTGCCAGTAGTACGAGGGAGTCCGGGGAGCTGTTTTTT.

V usage is TRBV24-1 and J usage is TRBJ2-3; 7 bases are a match to TRBD2. This CDR3 has 18 residues. Losses at the gene ends were 3 bases for V and 2 bases for J; bases not matched to a gene: 13. Germline loops: CDR1 KGHDR, CDR2 SFDVKD. This chain's CDR3 is CATSDTQQTSRITDTQYF. CDR3 DNA sequence: TGTGCCACCAGTGATACACAACAGACTAGCCGTATCACAGATACGCAGTATTTT.

In its sample, this clone was seen a few times. This chain uses TRBV10-2 with TRBJ1-1, with D uncertain. Germline CDR1 is WSHSY and CDR2 is SAAADI. The V end was cut by 5 bases, the J end by 5 bases, with 9 bases between. The CDR3 covers 12 residues. CDR3 region: CASSFSRTEAFF. The CDR3, as DNA: TGCGCCAGCAGTTTCTCAAGGACTGAAGCTTTCTTT.

The CDR3 protein is CASRKLAGGNNEQFF. The DNA of the CDR3 is TGTGCCAGCAGAAAACTAGCGGGAGGGAACAATGAGCAGTTCTTC. The genes are TRBV27 and TRBJ2-1; 13 nucleotides align to TRBD2. Germline loops: CDR1 MNHEY, CDR2 SMNVEV (reference sequence). Unmatched junction bases numbered 4, after V lost 6 bases and J lost 5 bases. CDR3 size: 15 residues.

The chain links TRBV10-2 to TRBJ1-4, with 8 bases that match TRBD1. Germline CDR1 is WSHSY and CDR2 is SAAADI. V lost 4 bases and J lost 6; bases outside the gene matches: 4. The CDR3 runs 14 residues. Here the CDR3 reads CASSATGADEKLFF. For the CDR3, the DNA is TGCGCCAGCAGTGCGACAGGGGCTGATGAAAAACTGTTTTTT.

This sequence joins TRBV5-1 and TRBJ2-5, with D perhaps given as TRBD1 or TRBD2 (5 bases each). Germline CDR1 SGHRS, CDR2 YFSETQ. The CDR3 has 14 residues. Trimming removed 2 bases from V and 5 bases from J, with 13 bases in between. The CDR3 protein is CASSLGTASETQYF. The CDR3 nucleotides are TGCGCCAGCAGCTTAGGGACGGCCTCGGAGACCCAGTACTTC.

The chain couples TRBV19 to TRBJ1-1; TRBD1 matches 10 bases. The V gene end was trimmed by 3 bases and the J gene end by 4 bases; junction bases not matched to a gene: 5. This CDR3 comprises 15 residues. In germline, CDR1 is LNHDA, CDR2 SQIVND (reference sequence). CDR3 coding DNA: TGTGCCAGTAGTATTCGGGACAGGGGCGTCACTGAAGCTTTCTTT. Translated: CASSIRDRGVTEAFF.

The chain is built from TRBV11-2 and TRBJ2-5; D is perhaps TRBD1 (6 bases). V lost 5 bases to trimming and J lost 2 bases, with 15 bases between them. This CDR3 spans 15 amino acids. Per the germline V gene, CDR1 is SGHAT and CDR2 is FQNNGV. DNA for the CDR3: TGTGCCAGCAGCCCAACCACCGGACAGCAAGAGACCCAGTACTTC. Amino acids: CASSPTTGQQETQYF.

CDR3: CASSPNEANEKLFF. In DNA, the CDR3 is TGTGCCAGCAGCCCGAACGAAGCCAATGAAAAACTGTTTTTT. This chain uses TRBV14 with TRBJ1-4; D is unresolved. In germline, CDR1 is SGHDN, CDR2 FVKESK. V was shortened by 4 bases and J by 5 bases, with 11 bases between the two germline ends. The CDR3 spans 14 residues.

The genes are TRBV10-3 and TRBJ2-7; D unclear. Germline V gene sequence: CDR1 ENHRY, CDR2 SYGVKD. The CDR3 covers 14 residues. V lost 2 bases, J lost 0 bases, and 8 bases lay in between. This CDR3 is CAISEGSFSYEQYF. In nucleotides, the CDR3 is TGTGCCATCAGTGAGGGGTCTTTCTCCTACGAGCAGTACTTC.

This chain joins TRBV6-5 and TRBJ1-1; the match to TRBD1 covers 8 bases. CDR1 MNHEY and CDR2 SVGAGI come from the germline V gene. Trimming removed 0 bases from V and 1 base from J; junction bases left unmatched: 4. The CDR3 spans 16 residues. CDR3 protein: CASSYSSQGANTEAFF. CDR3 sequence (DNA): TGTGCCAGCAGTTACTCGAGCCAGGGGGCGAACACTGAAGCTTTCTTT.

The chain combines TRBV7-8 with TRBJ2-1; TRBD1 matches at 8 bases. V dropped 7 bases and J dropped 6; count of bases not matched to a gene: 14. CDR1 is SGHVS and CDR2 is FQNEAQ in the germline V gene. There are 16 residues in the CDR3. CDR3 sequence (DNA): TGTGCCAGCACCCCAATTCTCGGACAGGGAGGCAATGAGCAGTTCTTC. This translates into CASTPILGQGGNEQFF. Full variable domain (rest looked up from reference TRBV7-8 and TRBJ2-1): GAGVSQSPRYKVAKRGQDVALRCDPISGHVSLFWYQQALGQGPEFLTYFQNEAQLDKSGLPSDRFFAERPEGSVSTLKIQRTQQEDSAVYLCASTPILGQGGNEQFFGPGTRLTVL.

The genes are TRBV19 and TRBJ1-1; D uncertain. CDR1 LNHDA and CDR2 SQIVND come from the germline V gene (reference sequence). CDR3 length equals 16 residues. V lost 0 bases and J lost 3, with 14 bases in between. The CDR3 DNA reads as TGTGCCAGTAGTATAGACACCAAGGAAGGATACACTGAAGCTTTCTTT. This translates into CASSIDTKEGYTEAFF.

This clone is deemed medium-sized. The CDR3 nucleotides are TGTGCCACCAGCAGAGAGCGGACCTACACAGATACGCAGTATTTT. Translation gives CATSRERTYTDTQYF. The chain joins TRBV15 to TRBJ2-3; D remains unclear. Germline CDR1 LNHNV, CDR2 YYDKDF (reference sequence). The CDR3 sequence is 15 residues long. Trimming stripped 0 bases from V and 2 bases from J, with 9 bases between.

The V and J genes are TRBV2 and TRBJ2-5; no clear D gene. This CDR3 contains 12 residues. CDR1 and CDR2 from the germline V gene are SNHLY and FYNNEI. V shed 2 bases and J shed 4 bases, with 5 bases lying between them. CDR3 sequence reads: CASSEIGETQYF. DNA for the CDR3: TGTGCCAGCAGTGAAATAGGAGAGACCCAGTACTTC.

The sample holds one count of this clone. The V call is TRBV12-3 or TRBV12-4, the J call TRBJ2-3; D not certain. Trimming took off 8 bases at V and 5 bases at J, with 8 bases between the two ends. CDR3 length: 11 residues. CDR3 DNA sequence: TGTGCCAGCCGATTTTTAGATACGCAGTATTTT. This codes for CASRFLDTQYF.

The V gene is TRBV7-9, the J gene TRBJ2-1; the match to TRBD2 covers 7 bases. Germline V lookup: CDR1 SEHNR, CDR2 FQNEAQ (reference sequence). The CDR3 has 17 amino acids. V was clipped by 8 bases and J by 6 bases; unmatched bases: 19. The CDR3 DNA reads TGTGCCAGCGGGGCGGCTAGCGGTACAAGATGGGTCAATGAGCAGTTCTTC. Its protein is CASGAASGTRWVNEQFF.